This passage covers 16 T cell receptor beta chains from one sample sequenced in a study of shared clonotypes between healthy human individuals. Repertoires were generated with immunoSEQ multiplex PCR, while TCRdb's copy carries only in-frame clones and drops some. Seen here are around 940,000 clones, approximately 76% observed once, and the top ten hold roughly 1.5%. The specimen sequenced was memory CD4+ T cells sorted from blood. The subset is: CD45RA-negative fraction. The receptor source for this set is a man aged 18-30 years in good health.

The gene calls are TRBV4-1 and TRBJ1-3; weak D call: TRBD1 (5 bases). Trimming stripped 4 bases from V and 4 bases from J, with 26 bases between. CDR3 length equals 19 residues. Germline loops: CDR1 MGHRA, CDR2 YSYEKL. The CDR3 here is CASSPAKAGEVKAGNTIYF. The CDR3 DNA reads as TGCGCCAGCAGCCCAGCCAAGGCGGGGGAAGTTAAAGCAGGAAACACCATATATTTT.

The table lists this clone with a count of one. The chain recombines TRBV30 with TRBJ1-2, with D tentatively TRBD1 (5 bases). Germline V CDR1 and CDR2: GTSNPN, SVGIG (reference sequence). The CDR3 has 13 residues. Trimming took off 0 bases at V and 4 bases at J, with 9 bases between the two ends. The CDR3 DNA reads TGTGCCTGGAGTGTACCGGGGACCTATGGCTACACCTTC. Its translation: CAWSVPGTYGYTF.

The rearrangement links TRBV7-8 to TRBJ2-7; D remains unclear. Germline V gives CDR1 SGHVS, CDR2 FQNEAQ. V was pared by 1 base and J by 5 bases, with 6 bases between. The CDR3 totals 12 residues. The CDR3 nucleotides are TGTGCCAGCAGCTTAGTGGGCCACGAGCAGTACTTC. This encodes CASSLVGHEQYF. Full variable domain (remainder filled in from reference TRBV7-8 and TRBJ2-7): GAGVSQSPRYKVAKRGQDVALRCDPISGHVSLFWYQQALGQGPEFLTYFQNEAQLDKSGLPSDRFFAERPEGSVSTLKIQRTQQEDSAVYLCASSLVGHEQYFGPGTRLTVT.

The V gene is TRBV10-3, the J gene TRBJ2-6, with TRBD1 as a possible D gene (7 bases). Germline CDR1 and CDR2: ENHRY and SYGVKD. CDR3 length: 17 amino acids. The germline V and J ends were trimmed by 11 bases and 0 bases, with 20 bases remaining between them. DNA of the CDR3: TGTGCCTCTTTGGGCGGGACAGACTACTCTGGGGCCAACGTCCTGACTTTC. Translated: CASLGGTDYSGANVLTF.

Many counts were recorded for this clone. The genes are TRBV5-1 and TRBJ2-7; 14 bases map to TRBD2. This CDR3 comprises 19 residues. CDR1 is SGHRS and CDR2 is YFSETQ in the germline V gene. V lost 1 base and J lost 0; bases outside the gene matches: 9. The CDR3 nucleotides are TGCGCCAGCAGCTTGCGGACTAGCGGGGGGACTATGAGCTCCTACGAGCAGTACTTC. Protein: CASSLRTSGGTMSSYEQYF.

The chain is built from TRBV5-4 and TRBJ2-7, with D uncertain. The CDR3 is 11 amino acids. Germline-derived CDR1 and CDR2 are SGHNT and YYREEE (reference sequence). V dropped 4 bases and J dropped 4 bases, with 6 bases sitting between them. This chain's CDR3 is CASSAGYEQYF. In DNA, the CDR3 is TGTGCCAGCAGCGCCGGTTACGAGCAGTACTTC.

This clone has only a few counts. The chain is built from TRBV21-1 and TRBJ1-6. TRBV21-1 is assigned pseudogene status. The CDR3 spans 16 residues. DNA for the CDR3: TGTGCCAGCAGCAATAATCGGTGCGACTTCAATTCACCCCTCCACTTT. Its translation is CASSNNRCDFNSPLHF.

The chain couples TRBV6-5 to TRBJ2-2; 10 bases match TRBD2. The CDR3 sequence is 15 residues long. V shed 8 bases and J 11 bases; nucleotides not matched to a gene: 14. Germline CDR1 is MNHEY and CDR2 is SVGAGI. The CDR3 region has the DNA TGTGCCAGCGAGCTGGCCAGCGGGAGGGCCCGTGAGCTGTTTTTT. It is translated as CASELASGRARELFF.

The rearrangement uses TRBV6-1 and TRBJ1-2, with no clear D. The V gene's germline CDR1 is MNHNS and CDR2 SASEGT. Trimming took 7 bases from V and 5 from J, leaving 17 bases between them. This CDR3 contains 14 residues. CDR3 region: CASNLGRVEYGYTF. The CDR3 nucleotides read TGTGCCAGCAACTTAGGGAGAGTTGAGTATGGCTACACCTTC.

The rearrangement joins TRBV5-4 to TRBJ1-1; tentatively, D is TRBD1 (5 bases). The CDR3 length is 15 residues. In germline, CDR1 is SGHNT, CDR2 YYREEE (reference sequence). The germline V and J ends were trimmed by 3 bases and 5 bases, with 17 bases remaining between them. The CDR3: CASSSPSREGTEAFF. As DNA, the CDR3 is TGTGCCAGCAGCTCCCCCTCCCGGGAGGGGACTGAAGCTTTCTTT.

The chain joins TRBV7-9 to TRBJ2-7; the D gene is possibly TRBD2 (6 bases). Trimming took off 1 base at V and 7 bases at J, with 17 bases between the two ends. The CDR3 consists of 15 residues. In germline, CDR1 is SEHNR, CDR2 FQNEAQ (reference sequence). DNA for the CDR3: TGTGCCAGCAGCTTAGACAGTCCGGGGGTCTGGGAGCAGTACTTC. This translates into CASSLDSPGVWEQYF.

The chain has TRBV5-1 and TRBJ2-7, with TRBD2 matching 8 bases. This CDR3 has 15 residues. Germline CDR1 is SGHRS and CDR2 is YFSETQ. V trimming: 2 bases; J trimming: 5 bases; junction bases outside the gene matches: 9. The CDR3, as DNA: TGCGCCAGCAGCTTTGATCCGGGGGGGCCGGACGAGCAGTACTTC. It is translated as CASSFDPGGPDEQYF.

The CDR3 DNA follows: TGTGCCAGCAGCCAAGTAGCGGAGACAGCGGTTTATGGCTACACCTTC. It is translated as CASSQVAETAVYGYTF. The chain joins TRBV4-2 to TRBJ1-2, with D possibly matching TRBD1 (5 bases). The CDR3 consists of 16 residues. V was clipped by 1 base and J by 5 bases, with 17 bases between them. Germline CDR1 and CDR2: LGHNA and YNFKEQ.

The chain joins TRBV13 to TRBJ2-7, with 8 positions matching TRBD1. The germline CDR1 and CDR2 sequences are PRHDT and FYEKMQ (reference sequence). Unmatched junction bases numbered 3, after V lost 5 bases and J lost 3 bases. The CDR3 has 13 amino acids. The CDR3 protein is CASSVDRDYEQYF. CDR3 nucleotides: TGTGCCAGCAGCGTGGACAGGGACTACGAGCAGTACTTC.

This sequence joins TRBV29-1 and TRBJ1-1; 8 nucleotides line up with TRBD1. Germline V gives CDR1 SQVTM, CDR2 ANQGSEA. CDR3 length: 16 residues. V lost 6 bases and J lost 0; bases outside the gene matches: 12. CDR3 region: CSVKGAGGRVNTEAFF. The CDR3, as DNA: TGCAGCGTCAAAGGGGCAGGGGGCAGAGTGAACACTGAAGCTTTCTTT.

This clone was detected many times. The chain combines TRBV6-1 with TRBJ2-1; 8 bases are a match to TRBD1. The CDR3 length is 15 residues. The V gene's germline CDR1 is MNHNS and CDR2 SASEGT. After removal of 1 base from V and 10 bases from J, the junction contained 9 bases not matched to a gene. For the CDR3, the DNA is TGTGCCAGCAGTGAAGGGACAGGGCATCTGGGGGAGCAGTTCTTC. It yields the protein CASSEGTGHLGEQFF.